This T cell receptor beta chain was recovered during a study of response to subunit inactivated influenza vaccine. Study observations and caveats: That few new T cells are recruited by each seasonal influenza vaccination was the authors' suggestion.

The germline gives CDR1 KGHSH, CDR2 LQKENI. Deletions cut 3 bases from V and 0 bases from J, with 15 bases between. The CDR3 spans 17 residues. In regard to this clonotype: Its specificity is unknown.

TCRdb reprocessed the RT-PCR reads with MiXCR, giving one entry per CDR3 protein. Of 700,000 to 800,000 distinct CDR3 sequences in the sample, under 20% were seen once. This chain connects TRBV18 to TRBJ2-1; a possible D gene is TRBD2 (6 bases). Specimen: PBMCs from blood, collected more than 4 days after vaccination. This receptor was taken from a middle-aged man who received an inactivated influenza vaccine. The chain's CDR3 is CASSPPGLFSSYNEQFF. The CDR3 DNA is TGTGCCAGCTCACCCCCCGGACTATTCAGCTCCTACAATGAGCAGTTCTTC.